This T cell receptor beta chain was captured in a study of identical twins. The length of the CDR3 is 14 residues. After removal of 7 bases from V and 4 bases from J, the junction contained 9 bases not matched to a gene. Addition of a universal primer site occurred through template switching, and cDNA carried unique molecular identifiers. TCRdb re-analysed the 5' RACE reads in MiXCR, keeping a single row per CDR3 protein. The profile shows 550,000 to 800,000 distinct CDR3 sequences, roughly 7.1% of them singletons. Study conclusions and caveats: Part of the zero-insertion signal could reflect confounding by invariant MAIT and iNKT cells. Interpretation of the results relied on cross-sectional statistical analysis and not on following the same donors.

For this clonotype: Its specificity is unknown.

Healthy Caucasians provided all donations. Another study also made use of these data, one on yellow fever vaccine responses in identical twins.

The source of this sequence is a woman aged 18-29 years in good health. Material for sequencing was PBMCs. V is TRBV12-3 or TRBV12-4 and J is TRBJ1-1, with 7 nucleotides matching TRBD1. CDR3 nucleotide sequence: TGTGCCAGCAATAGGGACAGCCGCCGCACTGAAGCTTTCTTT. Protein: CASNRDSRRTEAFF.